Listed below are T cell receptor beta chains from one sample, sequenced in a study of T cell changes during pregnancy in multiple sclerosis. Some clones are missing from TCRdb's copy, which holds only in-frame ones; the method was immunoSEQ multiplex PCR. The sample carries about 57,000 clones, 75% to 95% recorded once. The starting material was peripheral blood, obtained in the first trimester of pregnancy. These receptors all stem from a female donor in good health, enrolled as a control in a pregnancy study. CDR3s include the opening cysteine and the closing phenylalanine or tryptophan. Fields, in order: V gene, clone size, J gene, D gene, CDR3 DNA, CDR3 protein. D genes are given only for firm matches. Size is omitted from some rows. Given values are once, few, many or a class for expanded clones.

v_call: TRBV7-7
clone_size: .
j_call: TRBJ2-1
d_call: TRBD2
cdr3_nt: TGTGCTAGCAGCGAGGTAGCGGGGGGGCTAAATGAGCAGTTCTTC
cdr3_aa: CASSEVAGGLNEQFF

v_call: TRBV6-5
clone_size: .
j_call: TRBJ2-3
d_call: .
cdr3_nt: TGTGCCAGCAGTTACTCTAACCGCAGGGGAGATACGCAGTATTTT
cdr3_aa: CASSYSNRRGDTQYF

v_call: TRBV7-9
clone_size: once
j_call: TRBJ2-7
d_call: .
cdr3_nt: TGTGCCAGCAGCCCGCCGGGAGCCTACGAGCAGTACTTC
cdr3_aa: CASSPPGAYEQYF

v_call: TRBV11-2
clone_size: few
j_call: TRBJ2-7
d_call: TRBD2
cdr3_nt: TGTGCCAGCAGCTACAGGGGGGCGGGACTAGCGTTAAGCGAGCAGTACTTC
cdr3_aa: CASSYRGAGLALSEQYF

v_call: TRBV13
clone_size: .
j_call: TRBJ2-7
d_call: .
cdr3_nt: TGTGCCAGCAGCTCAGGGGGCGGGGGGGCCTTTGGAGTAGCCTACGAGCAGTACTTC
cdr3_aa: CASSSGGGGAFGVAYEQYF

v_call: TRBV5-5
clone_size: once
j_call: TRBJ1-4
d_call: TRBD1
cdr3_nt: TGTGCCAGCAGCTTGTTACAGGGGAAGATAGGTTTCGGTGAAAAACTGTTTTTT
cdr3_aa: CASSLLQGKIGFGEKLFF

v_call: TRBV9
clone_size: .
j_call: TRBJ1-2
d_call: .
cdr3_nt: TGTGCCAGCAGCCAACTTCAGGGGACTAACTATGGCTACACCTTC
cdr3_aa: CASSQLQGTNYGYTF

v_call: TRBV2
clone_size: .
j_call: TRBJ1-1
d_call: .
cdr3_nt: TGTGCCAGCAGTGCAGGGTTTCCCATGAACACTGAAGCTTTCTTT
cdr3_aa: CASSAGFPMNTEAFF

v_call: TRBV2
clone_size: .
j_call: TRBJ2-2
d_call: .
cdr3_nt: TGTGCCAGCAGTCTAGACACCGGGGAGCTGTTTTTT
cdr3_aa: CASSLDTGELFF

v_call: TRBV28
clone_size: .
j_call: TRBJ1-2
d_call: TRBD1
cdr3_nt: TGTGCCAGCAGTCCCCAATACCGGGACAGGGGGCTCTATGGCTACACCTTC
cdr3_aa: CASSPQYRDRGLYGYTF

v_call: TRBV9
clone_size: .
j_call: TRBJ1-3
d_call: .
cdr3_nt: TGTGCCAGCAGCGTAGAGGGGAACTCTGGAAACACCATATATTTT
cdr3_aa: CASSVEGNSGNTIYF

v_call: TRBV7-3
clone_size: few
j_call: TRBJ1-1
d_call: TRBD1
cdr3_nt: TGTGCCACACGACAGGGGATGAACACTGAAGCTTTCTTT
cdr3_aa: CATRQGMNTEAFF

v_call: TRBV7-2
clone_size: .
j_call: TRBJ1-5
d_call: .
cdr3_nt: TGTGCCAGCAGCCGGCAGGGTTTGGGTCAGCCCCAGCATTTT
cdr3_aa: CASSRQGLGQPQHF